This paragraph covers one TCR beta chain sequence. The record originates from a study of regulatory T cells in long-lasting Graves disease. Building the TCR beta libraries relied on iRepertoire HTBI primers, and CDR3 regions underwent Arm-PCR. TCRdb reprocessed the multiplex PCR reads with MiXCR, giving one entry per CDR3 protein. The sample carries 350,000 to 400,000 distinct CDR3 sequences, around 15% recorded once. Time point here: newly diagnosed GD, antithyroid drugs for less than 3 months. PBMC RNA served as the TCR library source. Germline values: CDR1 DFQATT, CDR2 SNEGSKA (reference sequence). V was cut by 2 bases and J by 6 bases, with 8 bases left in between. The CDR3 covers 11 residues. These data were also filed under a second study, of T cells in Graves' hyperthyroidism and ophthalmopathy. As that study records: With a median lead of approximately 6.4 months before onset, the model predicted ophthalmopathy.

The gene calls are TRBV20-1 and TRBJ2-7; D is unresolved. This clonotype was sampled from a young woman with Graves disease. The source material was peripheral blood mononuclear cells (PBMCs), sampled at new diagnosis, from a patient treated with antithyroid drugs. This chain's CDR3 is CSARLVGEQYF. CDR3 nucleotides: TGCAGTGCTAGATTGGTCGGCGAGCAGTACTTC.